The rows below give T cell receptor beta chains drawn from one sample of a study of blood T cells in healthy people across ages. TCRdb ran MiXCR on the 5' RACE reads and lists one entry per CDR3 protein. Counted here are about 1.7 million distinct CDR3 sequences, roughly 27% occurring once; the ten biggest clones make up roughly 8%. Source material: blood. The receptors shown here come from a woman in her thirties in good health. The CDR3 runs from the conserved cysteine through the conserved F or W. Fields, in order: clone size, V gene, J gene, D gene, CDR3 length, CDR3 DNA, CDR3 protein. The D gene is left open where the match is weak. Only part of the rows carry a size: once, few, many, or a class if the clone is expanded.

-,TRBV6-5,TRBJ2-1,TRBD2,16,TGTGCCAGCAGCCTTGTTCCTAGCGGGAGGGCCAATGAGCAGTTCTTC,CASSLVPSGRANEQFF
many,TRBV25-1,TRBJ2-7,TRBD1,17,TGTGCCAGCAGTGAATATAAGGGGACAGCAAGGTCTTACGAGCAGTACTTC,CASSEYKGTARSYEQYF
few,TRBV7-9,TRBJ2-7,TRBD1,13,TGTGCCAGCAGTATGGGACAGAACAATGAGCAGTACTTC,CASSMGQNNEQYF
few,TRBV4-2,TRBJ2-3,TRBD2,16,TGTGCCAGCAGCCAAGCCCACGGGGGGGGCACAGATACGCAGTATTTT,CASSQAHGGGTDTQYF
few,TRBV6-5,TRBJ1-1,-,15,TGTGCCAGCAACCGAACCGCCGCCGAGAACACTGAAGCTTTCTTT,CASNRTAAENTEAFF
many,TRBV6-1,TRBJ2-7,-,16,TGTGCCAGCAGTGAAATCTTAGGGACGGCCACCTACGAGCAGTACTTC,CASSEILGTATYEQYF
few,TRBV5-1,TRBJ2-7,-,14,TGCGCCAGCAGCTTACCTAGACACGAGGTCGAGCAGTACTTC,CASSLPRHEVEQYF
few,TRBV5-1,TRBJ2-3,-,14,TGCGCCAGCAGGGATATAAGGGGCACAGATACGCAGTATTTT,CASRDIRGTDTQYF
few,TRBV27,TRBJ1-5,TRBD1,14,TGTGCCAGCAGTTACTCAGGGGGCAGTCAGCCCCAGCATTTT,CASSYSGGSQPQHF
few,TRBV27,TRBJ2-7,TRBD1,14,TGTGCCAGCAGTCCAGGGGGCGCGCTCCACGAGCAGTACTTC,CASSPGGALHEQYF
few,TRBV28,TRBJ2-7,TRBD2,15,TGTGCCAGCAGTTTAGAACCAGCGGGAGCCTACGAGCAGTACTTC,CASSLEPAGAYEQYF
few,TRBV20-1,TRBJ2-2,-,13,TGCAGTGCTAGGCCGGGGAGCACCGGGGAGCTGTTTTTT,CSARPGSTGELFF
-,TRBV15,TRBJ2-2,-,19,TGTGCCACCAGCAGGGGCGGACTACAGGGACTTTTTGACACCGGGGAGCTGTTTTTT,CATSRGGLQGLFDTGELFF
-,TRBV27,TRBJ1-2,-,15,TGTGCCAGCAGTTTAGACTTCAGGCAGGAGGGTGGCTACACCTTC,CASSLDFRQEGGYTF
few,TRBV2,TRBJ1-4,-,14,TGTGCCAGCAGTGTCTCGACAACTAATGAAAAACTGTTTTTT,CASSVSTTNEKLFF
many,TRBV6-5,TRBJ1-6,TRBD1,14,TGTGCCAGCAGTGCCGACAGGGGCAATTCACCCCTCCACTTT,CASSADRGNSPLHF
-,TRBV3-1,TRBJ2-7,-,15,TGTGCCAGCAGCCAAGCTTCGGGGGCCTCCTACGAGCAGTACTTC,CASSQASGASYEQYF
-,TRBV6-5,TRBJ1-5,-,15,TGTGCCAGCAGCATAGGGACGCCACGGAATCAGCCCCAGCATTTT,CASSIGTPRNQPQHF
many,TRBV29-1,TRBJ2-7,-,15,TGCAGCGTTGAAGTAACCGCAGTTCCACCGTACGAGCAGTACTTC,CSVEVTAVPPYEQYF
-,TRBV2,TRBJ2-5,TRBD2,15,TGTGCCAGCAGTCTGCGGGCGGGAGACGTCGTGACCCAGTACTTC,CASSLRAGDVVTQYF
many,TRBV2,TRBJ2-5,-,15,TGTGCCAGCAGTGAAGGGGGAGCGTCGCGAGAGACCCAGTACTTC,CASSEGGASRETQYF
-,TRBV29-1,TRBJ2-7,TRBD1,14,TGCAGCGTGGGGACAGGTTCCAGCTCCTACGAGCAGTACTTC,CSVGTGSSSYEQYF
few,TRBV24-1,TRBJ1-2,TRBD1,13,TGTGCCACCAGTGAAAATGACAGGGACGGCTACACCTTC,CATSENDRDGYTF
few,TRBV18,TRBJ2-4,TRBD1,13,TGTGCCAGCTACCGGGACAGGGAAGACATTCAGTACTTC,CASYRDREDIQYF
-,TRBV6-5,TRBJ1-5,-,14,TGTGCCAGCAGGACAGGAAACATCAATCAGCCCCAGCATTTT,CASRTGNINQPQHF
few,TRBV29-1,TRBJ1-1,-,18,TGCAGCGCCCCCCCATCGGGTAGGGAAGGACAGCAGAACACTGAAGCTTTCTTT,CSAPPSGREGQQNTEAFF
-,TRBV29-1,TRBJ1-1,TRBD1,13,TGCAGCGTAGATGCACAGGGGAGCACTGAAGCTTTCTTT,CSVDAQGSTEAFF
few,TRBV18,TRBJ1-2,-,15,TGTGCCAGCTCACGGAAGCAGGGGAGGAGCTATGGCTACACCTTC,CASSRKQGRSYGYTF
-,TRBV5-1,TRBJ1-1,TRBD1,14,TGCGCCAGCAGCCCCAGACAGGGGGCTGCTGAAGCTTTCTTT,CASSPRQGAAEAFF
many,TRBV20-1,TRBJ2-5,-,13,TGCAGTGCTGGGACGGGTCCGGTGAGGACCCAGTACTTC,CSAGTGPVRTQYF
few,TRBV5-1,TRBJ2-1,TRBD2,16,TGCGCCAGCAGCTTGAGCGGGAGGGACTCCTACAATGAGCAGTTCTTC,CASSLSGRDSYNEQFF
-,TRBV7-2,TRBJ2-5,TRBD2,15,TGTGCCAGCAGCTTAAAACTAGCGGGGCGGAAGACCCAGTACTTC,CASSLKLAGRKTQYF
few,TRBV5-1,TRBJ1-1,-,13,TGCGCCCGCAGCGGAGGAGGGAACACTGAAGCTTTCTTT,CARSGGGNTEAFF
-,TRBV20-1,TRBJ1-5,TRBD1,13,TGCAGTGCTGGCTTACAGGGGAATCAGCCCCAGCATTTT,CSAGLQGNQPQHF
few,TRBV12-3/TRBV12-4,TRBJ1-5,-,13,TGTGCCAGCAGTTTTGAGGTGAGACAGCCCCAGCATTTT,CASSFEVRQPQHF
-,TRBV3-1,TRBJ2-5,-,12,TGTGCCAGCAGCCAAACCCATGAGGCCCAGTACTTC,CASSQTHEAQYF
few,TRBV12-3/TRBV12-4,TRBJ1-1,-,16,TGTGCCAGCAAAGGTCGGCGGCAGGCCCCAAACACTGAAGCTTTCTTT,CASKGRRQAPNTEAFF
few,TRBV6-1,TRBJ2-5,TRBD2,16,TGTGCCGGCAGTCCTTATAGCGGGGGGGCCTGGGAGACCCAGTACTTC,CAGSPYSGGAWETQYF
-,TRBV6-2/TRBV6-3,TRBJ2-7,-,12,TGTGCCAGCACCCCCAGGGGCGGCGAGCAGTACTTC,CASTPRGGEQYF
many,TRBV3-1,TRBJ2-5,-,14,TGTGCCAGCAGCCTAAGACGGATCCAAGAGACCCAGTACTTC,CASSLRRIQETQYF
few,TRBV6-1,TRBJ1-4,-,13,TGTGCCAGCAGTGAAGCGCCCGGAGAAAAACTGTTTTTT,CASSEAPGEKLFF
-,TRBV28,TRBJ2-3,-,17,TGTGCCAGCAACCCATCCCCGGGACAATCAATAGCAGATACGCAGTATTTT,CASNPSPGQSIADTQYF